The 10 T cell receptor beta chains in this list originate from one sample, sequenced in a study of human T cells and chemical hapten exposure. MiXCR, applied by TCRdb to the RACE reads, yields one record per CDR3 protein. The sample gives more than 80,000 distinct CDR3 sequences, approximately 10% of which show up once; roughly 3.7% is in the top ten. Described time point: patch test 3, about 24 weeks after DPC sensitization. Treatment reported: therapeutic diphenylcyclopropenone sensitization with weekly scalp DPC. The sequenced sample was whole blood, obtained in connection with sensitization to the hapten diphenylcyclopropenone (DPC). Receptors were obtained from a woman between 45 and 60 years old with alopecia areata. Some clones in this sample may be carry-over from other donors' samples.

CDR3 loop: CASSVAGGGEAFF. CDR3 DNA: TGTGCCAGCAGCGTAGCCGGGGGAGGTGAAGCTTTCTTT. The V and J genes are TRBV9 and TRBJ1-1; tentative D call: TRBD1 (5 bases). Germline CDR1 and CDR2: SGDLS and YYNGEE. The CDR3 sequence is 13 residues long. V gave up 0 bases and J gave up 7 bases, with 10 bases separating them.

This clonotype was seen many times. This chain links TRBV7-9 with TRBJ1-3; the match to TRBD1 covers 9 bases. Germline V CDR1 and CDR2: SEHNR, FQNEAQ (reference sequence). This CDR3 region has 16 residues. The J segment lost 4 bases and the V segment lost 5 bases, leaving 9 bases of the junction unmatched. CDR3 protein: CASSRGQGPRGNTIYF. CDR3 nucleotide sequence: TGTGCCAGCAGCCGTGGACAGGGGCCACGAGGAAACACCATATATTTT.

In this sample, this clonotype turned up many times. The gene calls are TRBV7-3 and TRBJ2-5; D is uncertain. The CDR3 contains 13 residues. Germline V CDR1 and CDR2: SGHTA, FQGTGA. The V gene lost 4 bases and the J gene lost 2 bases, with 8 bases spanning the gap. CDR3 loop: CASSSYLQETQYF. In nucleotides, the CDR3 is TGTGCCAGCAGCTCTTATCTGCAAGAGACCCAGTACTTC.

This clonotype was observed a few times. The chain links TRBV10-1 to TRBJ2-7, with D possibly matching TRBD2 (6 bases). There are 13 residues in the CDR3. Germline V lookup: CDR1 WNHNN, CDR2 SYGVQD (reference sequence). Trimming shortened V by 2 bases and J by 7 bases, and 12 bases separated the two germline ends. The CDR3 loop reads CASSEKAAGEQYF. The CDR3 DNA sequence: TGCGCCAGCAGTGAGAAGGCGGCGGGAGAGCAGTACTTC.

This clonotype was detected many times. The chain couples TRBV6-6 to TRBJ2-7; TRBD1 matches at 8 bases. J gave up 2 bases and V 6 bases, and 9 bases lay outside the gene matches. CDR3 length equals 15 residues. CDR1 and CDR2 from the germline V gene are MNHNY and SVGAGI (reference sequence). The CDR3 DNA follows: TGTGCCAGCAGCCGGGGACAGGCGGCCGCCTACGAGCAGTACTTC. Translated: CASSRGQAAAYEQYF.

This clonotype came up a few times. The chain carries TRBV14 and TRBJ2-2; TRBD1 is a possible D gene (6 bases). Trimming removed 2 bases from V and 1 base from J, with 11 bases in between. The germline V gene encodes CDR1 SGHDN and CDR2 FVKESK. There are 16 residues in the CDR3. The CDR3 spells CASSQTTGMNTGELFF. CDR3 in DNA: TGTGCCAGCAGCCAAACTACAGGGATGAACACCGGGGAGCTGTTTTTT.

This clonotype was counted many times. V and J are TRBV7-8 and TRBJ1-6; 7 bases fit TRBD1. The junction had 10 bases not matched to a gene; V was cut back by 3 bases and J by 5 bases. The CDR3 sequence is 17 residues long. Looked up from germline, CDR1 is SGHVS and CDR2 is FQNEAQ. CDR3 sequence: CASSFRPTGRNNSPLHF. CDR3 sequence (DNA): TGTGCCAGCAGCTTTCGCCCGACAGGGCGTAATAATTCACCCCTCCACTTT.

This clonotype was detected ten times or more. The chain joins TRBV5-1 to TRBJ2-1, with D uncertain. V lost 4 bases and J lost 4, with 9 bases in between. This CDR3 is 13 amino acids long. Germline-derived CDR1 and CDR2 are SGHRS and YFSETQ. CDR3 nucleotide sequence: TGCGCCAGCAGCGTTGACGGTTACAATGAGCAGTTCTTC. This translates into CASSVDGYNEQFF.

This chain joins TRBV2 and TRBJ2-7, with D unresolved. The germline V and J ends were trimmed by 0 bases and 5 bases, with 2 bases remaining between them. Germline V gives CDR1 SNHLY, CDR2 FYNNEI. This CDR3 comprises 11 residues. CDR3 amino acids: CASSEADEQYF. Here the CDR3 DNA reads TGTGCCAGCAGTGAAGCCGACGAGCAGTACTTC.

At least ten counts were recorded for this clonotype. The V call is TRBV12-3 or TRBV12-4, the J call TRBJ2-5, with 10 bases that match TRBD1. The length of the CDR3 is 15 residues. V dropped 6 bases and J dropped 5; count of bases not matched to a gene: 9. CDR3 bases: TGTGCCAGCAGCGGGGGACAGGGGCGGGTCGAGACCCAGTACTTC. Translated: CASSGGQGRVETQYF.